The 7 T cell receptor beta chains below come from one sample, sequenced in a study of cytomegalovirus exposure and HLA in healthy donors. The PCR made use of 60 Vbeta and 13 Jbeta primers. TCRdb's copy holds only in-frame clones and misses some; the assay was immunoSEQ multiplex PCR. The sample lists about 160,000 clones, roughly 82% occurring once. Material for sequencing was PBMCs. The receptors come from a man in his fifties in good health and CMV-seropositive.

This clone was recorded a few times. This sequence joins TRBV10-3 and TRBJ2-2; 8 nucleotides line up with TRBD1. The length of the CDR3 is 14 residues. The ends lost 2 bases at V and 4 bases at J; junction bases unmatched: 0. Germline CDR1 is ENHRY and CDR2 is SYGVKD. The CDR3 nucleotides are TGTGCCATCAGTGAGGGACAGGGCACCGGGGAGCTGTTTTTT. Protein: CAISEGQGTGELFF.

The gene calls are TRBV6-1 and TRBJ1-5, with 7 bases fitting TRBD1. The V gene end was trimmed by 4 bases and the J gene end by 7 bases; junction bases not matched to a gene: 10. CDR1 and CDR2 (germline): MNHNS, SASEGT. The length of the CDR3 is 15 residues. The CDR3 nucleotides are TGTGCCAGCAGTGCCCAGACAGGGTCTGACCAGCCCCAGCATTTT. Amino acid sequence: CASSAQTGSDQPQHF.

The rearrangement joins TRBV6-5 to TRBJ1-2, with no clear D. Germline loops: CDR1 MNHEY, CDR2 SVGAGI. The CDR3 has 13 amino acids. Between the trimmed V and J ends, which lost 6 bases and 4 bases, there was a span of 12 bases. CDR3 DNA sequence: TGTGCCAGCAGCCGCGAGGGTCCCTATGGCTACACCTTC. Protein product: CASSREGPYGYTF.

The chain has TRBV28 and TRBJ1-2; 8 nucleotides match TRBD1. In germline, CDR1 is MDHEN, CDR2 SYDVKM. J lost 0 bases, V lost 5 bases, and 2 bases had no gene match. This CDR3 region has 14 residues. CDR3 bases: TGTGCCAGCAGTGACAGGGGAGCTAACTATGGCTACACCTTC. Translation: CASSDRGANYGYTF.

The V gene is TRBV4-1, the J gene TRBJ1-1, with D maybe TRBD1 (5 bases). Trimming cost V 4 bases and J 0 bases, with 12 bases left between them. The CDR3 length is 15 residues. Germline loops: CDR1 MGHRA, CDR2 YSYEKL. CDR3 in amino acids: CASSPRTILNTEAFF. The DNA of the CDR3 is TGCGCCAGCAGCCCAAGGACAATCTTGAACACTGAAGCTTTCTTT.

This clone was seen once. The chain joins TRBV18 to TRBJ1-2, with 8 bases aligning to TRBD1. Germline V gene lookup returns CDR1 KGHSH and CDR2 LQKENI. The CDR3 loop spans 14 amino acids. The ends lost 6 bases at V and 4 bases at J; junction bases unmatched: 7. Here the CDR3 reads CASSADREAYGYTF. DNA for the CDR3: TGTGCCAGCTCGGCGGACAGGGAGGCCTATGGCTACACCTTC.

This chain joins TRBV2 and TRBJ2-5, with TRBD1 as a possible D gene (6 bases). The V end was cut by 10 bases, the J end by 1 base, with 16 bases between. The CDR3 runs 14 residues. Germline V gene sequence: CDR1 SNHLY, CDR2 FYNNEI. CDR3 coding DNA: TGTGCCACCGCCCGGGACATCCTCCAAGAGACCCAGTACTTC. Translated, it gives CATARDILQETQYF.